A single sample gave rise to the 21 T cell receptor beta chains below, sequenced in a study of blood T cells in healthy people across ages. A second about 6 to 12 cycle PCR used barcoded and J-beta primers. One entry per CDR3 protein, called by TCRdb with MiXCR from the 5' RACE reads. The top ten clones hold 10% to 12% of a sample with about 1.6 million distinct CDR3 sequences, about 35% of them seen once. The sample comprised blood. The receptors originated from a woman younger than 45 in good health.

Here the CDR3 reads CASSKGRLAGPPGYF. The CDR3 DNA reads TGCGCCAGCAGCAAAGGGCGGCTAGCGGGACCCCCTGGGTACTTC. The gene calls are TRBV5-1 and TRBJ2-7, with 9 bases lining up with TRBD2. V shed 4 bases and J 12 bases; nucleotides not matched to a gene: 17. Germline CDR1 reads SGHRS; CDR2 reads YFSETQ. The CDR3 runs 15 residues.

The CDR3 DNA follows: TGTGCCAGCAGCTTGAGAGGACAGGGAAATGAGCAGTTCTTC. Encoded protein: CASSLRGQGNEQFF. The J gene is TRBJ2-1, the V gene TRBV5-6; 8 bases match TRBD1. This CDR3 region has 14 residues. Germline loops: CDR1 SGHDT, CDR2 YYEEEE. With 1 base clipped from V and 7 bases from J, the junction kept 4 bases outside the gene matches.

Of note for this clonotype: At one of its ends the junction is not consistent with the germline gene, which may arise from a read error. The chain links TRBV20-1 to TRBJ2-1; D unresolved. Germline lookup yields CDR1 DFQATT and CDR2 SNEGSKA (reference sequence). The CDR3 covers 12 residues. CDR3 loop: CSVRADWDEQFF. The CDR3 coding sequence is TGCAGTGTTAGAGCAGACTGGGATGAGCAGTTCTTC.

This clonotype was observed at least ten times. The CDR3 spells CSARPTTDSYNEQFF. DNA for the CDR3: TGCAGTGCTAGGCCAACTACCGACTCCTACAATGAGCAGTTCTTC. V is TRBV20-1 and J is TRBJ2-1, with D unresolved. Germline-derived CDR1 and CDR2 are DFQATT and SNEGSKA (reference sequence). Trimming shortened V by 3 bases and J by 0 bases, and 12 bases separated the two germline ends. The CDR3 totals 15 residues.

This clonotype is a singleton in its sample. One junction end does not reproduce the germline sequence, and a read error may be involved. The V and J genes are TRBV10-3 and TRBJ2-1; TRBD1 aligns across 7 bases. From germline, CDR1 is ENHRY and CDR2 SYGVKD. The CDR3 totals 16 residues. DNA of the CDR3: TGTGCCATCAGTAGATCGGGACAGAACTCCTACAAAGAGCAGTTCTTC. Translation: CAISRSGQNSYKEQFF.

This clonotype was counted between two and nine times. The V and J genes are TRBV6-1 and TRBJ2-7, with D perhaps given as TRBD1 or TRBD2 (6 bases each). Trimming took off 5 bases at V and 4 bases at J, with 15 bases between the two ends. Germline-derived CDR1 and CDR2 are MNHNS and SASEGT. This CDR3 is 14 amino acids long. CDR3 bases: TGTGCCAGCAGTCAGATGGGGGGCGGGTACGAGCAGTACTTC. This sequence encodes CASSQMGGGYEQYF.

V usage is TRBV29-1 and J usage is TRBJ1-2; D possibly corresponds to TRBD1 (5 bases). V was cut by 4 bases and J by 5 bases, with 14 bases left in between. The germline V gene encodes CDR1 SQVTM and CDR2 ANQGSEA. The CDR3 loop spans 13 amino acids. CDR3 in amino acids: CSVARGVEYGYTF. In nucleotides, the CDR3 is TGCAGCGTTGCCCGGGGGGTCGAATATGGCTACACCTTC.

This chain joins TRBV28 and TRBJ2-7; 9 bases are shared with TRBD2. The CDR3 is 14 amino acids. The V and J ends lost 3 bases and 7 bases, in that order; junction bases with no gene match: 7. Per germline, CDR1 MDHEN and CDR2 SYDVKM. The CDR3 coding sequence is TGTGCCAGCAGTTTTAGCGGGAGTGGGGGAGAGCAGTACTTC. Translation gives CASSFSGSGGEQYF.

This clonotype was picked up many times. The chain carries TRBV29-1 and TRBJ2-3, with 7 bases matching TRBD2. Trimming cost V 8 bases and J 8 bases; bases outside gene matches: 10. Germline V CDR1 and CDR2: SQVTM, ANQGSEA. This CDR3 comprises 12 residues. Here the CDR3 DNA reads TGCAGCCATCTGGGCGCGGGAGTTACGCAGTATTTT. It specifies CSHLGAGVTQYF.

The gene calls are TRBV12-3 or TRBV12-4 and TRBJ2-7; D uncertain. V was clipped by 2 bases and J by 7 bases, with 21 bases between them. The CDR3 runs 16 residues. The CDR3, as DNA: TGTGCCAGCAGTTTATTAAGCCTGCCTCGGGTCGAAGAGCAGTACTTC. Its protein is CASSLLSLPRVEEQYF.

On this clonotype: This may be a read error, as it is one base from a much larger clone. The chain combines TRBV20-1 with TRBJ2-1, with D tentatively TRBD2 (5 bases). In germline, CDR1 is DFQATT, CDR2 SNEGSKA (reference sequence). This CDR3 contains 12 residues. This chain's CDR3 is CREVGLGSEQFF. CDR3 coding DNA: TGCAGGGAGGTAGGCCTTGGGAGTGAGCAGTTCTTC.

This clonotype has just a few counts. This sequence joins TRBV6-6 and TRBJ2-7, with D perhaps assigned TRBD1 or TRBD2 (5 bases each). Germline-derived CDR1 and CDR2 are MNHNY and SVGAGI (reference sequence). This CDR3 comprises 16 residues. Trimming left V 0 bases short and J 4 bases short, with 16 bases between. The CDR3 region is CASSYSPGTIKYEQYF. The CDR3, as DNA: TGTGCCAGCAGTTACTCACCCGGGACCATAAAATACGAGCAGTACTTC.

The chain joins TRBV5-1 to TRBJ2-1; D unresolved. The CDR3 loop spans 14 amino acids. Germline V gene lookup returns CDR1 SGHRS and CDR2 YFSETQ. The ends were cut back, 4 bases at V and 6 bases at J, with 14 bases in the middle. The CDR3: CASSPVVAPNEQFF. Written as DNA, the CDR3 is TGCGCCAGCAGCCCGGTTGTAGCACCCAATGAGCAGTTCTTC.

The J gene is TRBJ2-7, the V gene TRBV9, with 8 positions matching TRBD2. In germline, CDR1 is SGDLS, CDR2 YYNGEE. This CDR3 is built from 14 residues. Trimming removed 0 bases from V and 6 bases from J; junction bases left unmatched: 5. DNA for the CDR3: TGTGCCAGCAGCGTAGAAACTAGCGGTAGCGAGCAGTACTTC. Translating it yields CASSVETSGSEQYF.

Here the CDR3 reads CAWTGPPSTDTQYF. CDR3 nucleotides: TGTGCCTGGACGGGGCCCCCTAGCACAGATACGCAGTATTTT. The rearrangement joins TRBV30 to TRBJ2-3; D tentatively fits TRBD1 or TRBD2 (5 bases each). The V gene lost 4 bases and the J gene lost 0 bases, with 11 bases spanning the gap. This CDR3 contains 14 residues. Germline-derived CDR1 and CDR2 are GTSNPN and SVGIG (reference sequence).

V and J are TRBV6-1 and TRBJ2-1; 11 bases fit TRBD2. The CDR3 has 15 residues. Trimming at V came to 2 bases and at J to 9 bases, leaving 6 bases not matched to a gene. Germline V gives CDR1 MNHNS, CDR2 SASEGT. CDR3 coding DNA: TGTGCCAGCAGTGAACTACTAGCGGGAGTAATTGAGCAGTTCTTC. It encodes CASSELLAGVIEQFF.

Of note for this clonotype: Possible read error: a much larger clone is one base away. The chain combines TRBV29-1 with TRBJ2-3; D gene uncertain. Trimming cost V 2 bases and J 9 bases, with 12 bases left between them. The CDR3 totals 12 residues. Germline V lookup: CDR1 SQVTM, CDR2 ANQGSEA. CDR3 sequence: CSVERWLGTQYF. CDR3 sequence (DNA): TGCAGCGTTGAACGGTGGCTTGGCACGCAGTATTTT.

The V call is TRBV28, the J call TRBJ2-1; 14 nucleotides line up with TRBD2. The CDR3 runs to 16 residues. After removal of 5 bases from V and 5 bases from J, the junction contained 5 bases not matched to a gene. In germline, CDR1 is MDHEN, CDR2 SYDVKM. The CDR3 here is CASSRLAGGHNNEQFF. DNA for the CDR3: TGTGCCAGCAGTCGACTAGCGGGAGGGCATAACAATGAGCAGTTCTTC.

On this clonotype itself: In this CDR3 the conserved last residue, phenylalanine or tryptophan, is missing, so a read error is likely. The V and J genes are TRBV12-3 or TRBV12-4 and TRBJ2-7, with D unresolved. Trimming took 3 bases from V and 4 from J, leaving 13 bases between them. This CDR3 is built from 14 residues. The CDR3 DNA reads TGTGCCAGCAGTTTTGGATCGGCCATGTACGAGCAGTACTAC. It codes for CASSFGSAMYEQYY.

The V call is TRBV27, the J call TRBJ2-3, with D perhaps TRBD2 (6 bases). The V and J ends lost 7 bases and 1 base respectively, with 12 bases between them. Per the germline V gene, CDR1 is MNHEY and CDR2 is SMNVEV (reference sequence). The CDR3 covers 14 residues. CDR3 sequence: CASKLGEGTDTQYF. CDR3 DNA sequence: TGTGCCAGCAAACTTGGGGAGGGCACAGATACGCAGTATTTT.

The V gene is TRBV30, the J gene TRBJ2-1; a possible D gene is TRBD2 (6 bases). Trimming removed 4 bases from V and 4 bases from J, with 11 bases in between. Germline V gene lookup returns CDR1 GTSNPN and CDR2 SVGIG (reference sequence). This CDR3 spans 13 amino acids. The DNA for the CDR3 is TGTGCCTGGACCCCTGGAGGGTACAATGAGCAGTTCTTC. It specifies CAWTPGGYNEQFF.